This TCR beta chain stems from a study of control samples from healthy donors and cancer patients. Libraries were prepared by immunoSEQ multiplex PCR; TCRdb keeps only in-frame clonotypes and omits some of them. The profile shows 130,000 or so clones, roughly 88% of them singletons. Germline CDR1 reads LGHNT; CDR2 reads FRNRAP. CDR3 length: 14 amino acids. The ends were cut back, 0 bases at V and 0 bases at J, with 6 bases in the middle. The chain links TRBV12-5 to TRBJ2-7, with no clear D. The receptor was derived from a man aged 45-65 years in good health. What was sequenced was blood. CDR3 in amino acids: CASGLVPDSYEQYF. For the CDR3, the DNA is TGTGCTAGTGGTTTGGTACCGGACTCCTACGAGCAGTACTTC.